This T cell receptor beta chain was profiled in a study of cytomegalovirus exposure and HLA in healthy donors. Across the study: It was reported in a later analysis that the roughly 120 validation repertoires used the same platform as the roughly 700 first-cohort repertoires. Findings of the study overall: Altogether, 150 to 200 TCR beta chains were recorded as cytomegalovirus-associated. Subsequent analysis revealed that first-cohort TCR clusters tended to co-occur in the approximately 120 validation repertoires.

Trimming took off 4 bases at V and 8 bases at J, with 11 bases between the two ends. The CDR3 has 11 residues. Germline V lookup: CDR1 DFQATT, CDR2 SNEGSKA (reference sequence). Profiled with immunoSEQ multiplex PCR; TCRdb holds only in-frame clones, not every one. The repertoire consists of fewer than 120,000 clones, with around 90% occurring once and the leading ten covering 1.5% to 2%. Comments on this clone: Its antigen remains unknown.

The sequenced sample consisted of PBMCs. This chain uses TRBV20-1 with TRBJ1-2, with D possibly matching TRBD1 (6 bases). The sequence was obtained from a woman between 18 and 29 years old in good health and CMV-seronegative. The CDR3 DNA reads as TGCAGTGCTATTCAGGGGCTGGGCTACACCTTC. Its translation is CSAIQGLGYTF.